This record concerns one TCR beta chain sequence. CDR1 is SGHRS and CDR2 is YFSETQ in the germline V gene. V trimming: 4 bases; J trimming: 5 bases; junction bases outside the gene matches: 8. This CDR3 has 15 amino acids. TCRdb's copy holds only in-frame clones and misses some; the assay was immunoSEQ multiplex PCR. In the table there are some 81,000 clones, roughly nine tenths of which are singletons. This sample stems from a study of technical replicates of blood from a few donors. The specimen sequenced was T cells isolated from PBMCs. The receptor was derived from a human donor in good health. V is TRBV5-1 and J is TRBJ2-5; 10 positions agree with TRBD1. Here the CDR3 reads CASSPGQGGMETQYF. The CDR3 coding sequence is TGCGCCAGCAGCCCCGGACAGGGGGGAATGGAGACCCAGTACTTC.